This TCR beta chain was found in a study of shared clonotypes between healthy human individuals. CDR1 and CDR2 from the germline V gene are SGHVS and FNYEAQ. CDR3 length: 14 residues. V was pared by 2 bases and J by 2 bases, with 8 bases between. Concerning this clone itself: Its antigen remains unknown.

Study results and caveats: Across a handful of donors, naive CD4 shared 4.5% to 6%, naive CD8 more than 3%, memory CD4 roughly 2.3%, memory CD8 0.4%.

The input for sorted-subset replicate PCRs was about 200 ng DNA, some 30,000 T cell genomes. Using immunoSEQ multiplex PCR, the repertoire was profiled, and TCRdb retains in-frame clones only, with some absent. The sample includes about a million clones, roughly 77% of them seen just once. This rearrangement joins TRBV7-6 to TRBJ2-3; no firm D call. This clonotype originated in a man between 18 and 29 years old in good health. Some clones in this sample may be carry-over from other donors' samples. The sample comprised memory CD4+ T cells from PBMCs. The sample's subset: CD45RA-negative fraction. This chain's CDR3 is CASSLSSVTDTQYF. The DNA for the CDR3 is TGTGCCAGCAGCTTAAGTAGTGTCACAGATACGCAGTATTTT.